This T cell receptor (beta chain) was retrieved from a study of blood T cell repertoires in COVID-19 (TCRdb year 2020). Regarding the research as a whole: Samples from collaborators originated in the United States, Italy and Spain and spanned both the acute and convalescent phases of COVID-19. Where available, HLA class I and class II types were taken from metadata supplied by the sample provider and were not determined by assay-based typing. The prospective study material was composed of cDNA or gDNA derived from T cells, B-cell-depleted T cells, or PBMCs. Samples came from the ongoing ImmuneRACE study (first 160 participants) plus 1,254 subjects from 6 global collaborators. Subjects who had been exposed to COVID-19, were actively infected with it, or had recovered from it provided the deeply sampled blood TCRbeta repertoires that made up the dataset. Nearly every sample came with metadata listing a de-identified subject ID, COVID-19 status, age in years and sex. A freely available public database, intended as a resource for researchers studying the immune response to SARS-CoV-2, is where the repertoires were released. Overall study results and their limits: The quantity of clinical and demographic metadata differed by source and by participant and was supplied without curation.

On this clone: It lacks a known antigen. One base away there is no much larger clone; base qualities are not given.

Cut back by 5 bases and 7 bases, the V and J ends lie 20 bases apart. The CDR3 measures 15 amino acids from cysteine to phenylalanine. Just CDR3 DNA is preserved here, 45 bases in frame from base 1. The germline V gene yields MDHEN for CDR1 and SYDVKM for CDR2. One collaborating source in Seattle enrolled patients while the patients were actively infected and followed the patients over time throughout the course of disease. Collaborating institutions collected whole blood in K2EDTA tubes following their own protocols. Collaborator samples were shipped for TCRbeta analysis as frozen whole blood, isolated PBMCs, or DNA extracted from either sample type. The immunoSEQ Assay, a bias-controlled multiplex PCR, was used to amplify TCRbeta CDR3 regions from genomic DNA. In the original analysis: The number of nucleated cells in each sample was estimated from the amplification of reference gene primers within the assay. To quantify the absolute abundance of each unique TCRbeta CDR3 rearrangement, sequence reads were collapsed and filtered. For each sample, productive Simpson clonality was calculated by taking the square root of Simpson's diversity index across productive rearrangements. Not all clones reach the TCRdb copy of this immuneACCESS table, which keeps in-frame sequences only. Checked studies attribute under half of the gap to unresolved V genes and leave the rest unexplained. D and trimming were read from the DNA, whereas the V and J calls and clone size are those reported in that table. This sample has about 200,000 clones in its table, and 70% to 90% of those were observed once. The ten largest account for roughly 19% of the sample.

The chain links TRBV28 with TRBJ1-1, and the D gene may be TRBD1, 5 bases matching. This TCR was sampled from a man aged 50 or older with COVID-19, enrolled during active disease. Sequences were obtained from peripheral blood. The nucleotide sequence is given as TGTGCCAGCAGTACACCCGGACGGGGGGTCTTTGAAGCTTTCTTT. Its protein is CASSTPGRGVFEAFF.